One and the same sample provided the 26 T cell receptor beta chains below, sequenced in a study of T cell repertoires in cytomegalovirus infection (dated by TCRdb to the late 2010s). The sequencing machine was an Illumina HiSeq 1500. In TCRdb, the public reads were trimmed at Q25 with fastp and aligned with MiXCR, with productive beta chains retained. Here each entry gathers all rows of one CDR3 protein and keeps the most common genes and DNA. The sample table records more than 400,000 distinct CDR3 sequences; roughly 29% of these occur just once. The ten top clones hold less than 15% of the sample. Sequencing input: PBMCs. These receptors were taken from a human donor in good health (CMV status not recorded). Some clones in this sample may be carry-over from other donors' samples.

V gene TRBV25-1 combines with J gene TRBJ1-5, with a weak D call TRBD1 (5 bases). This CDR3 has 13 amino acids. Between the trimmed V and J ends, which lost 5 bases and 1 base, there was a span of 6 bases. The germline gives CDR1 MGHDK, CDR2 SYGVNS. The CDR3 coding sequence is TGTGCCAGCAGTCACAGGAGCAATCAGCCCCAGCATTTT. Residues: CASSHRSNQPQHF.

In this sample, this clonotype turned up many times. The CDR3 reads CASSSLAGGRNEQFF. CDR3 nucleotides: TGTGCCAGCAGCTCTCTAGCGGGAGGGCGCAATGAGCAGTTCTTC. The rearrangement joins TRBV28 to TRBJ2-1; 12 bases are a match to TRBD2. The CDR3 covers 15 residues. Trimming took 6 bases from V and 6 from J; bases not matched to a gene: 6. Germline values: CDR1 MDHEN, CDR2 SYDVKM.

This clonotype was seen more than once but under ten times. The J gene is TRBJ2-3, the V gene TRBV7-9, with 8 bases that match TRBD2. The CDR3 is 15 residues long. V shed 5 bases, J shed 6 bases, and the junction held 10 bases outside the gene matches. Germline V lookup: CDR1 SEHNR, CDR2 FQNEAQ (reference sequence). Here the CDR3 reads CASSPRAGDEDTQYF. In nucleotides, the CDR3 is TGTGCCAGCAGCCCCAGAGCGGGAGATGAGGATACGCAGTATTTT.

The chain joins TRBV25-1 to TRBJ1-5, with D maybe TRBD1 (5 bases). The CDR3 runs to 14 residues. Germline loops: CDR1 MGHDK, CDR2 SYGVNS. Trimming removed 1 base at V and 1 base at J, with 5 bases between. The CDR3 spells CASSEWGSNQPQHF. Here the CDR3 DNA reads TGTGCCAGCAGTGAATGGGGGAGCAATCAGCCCCAGCATTTT.

The gene calls are TRBV9 and TRBJ2-3; the match to TRBD2 covers 8 bases. This CDR3 has 16 residues. V shed 2 bases, J shed 4 bases, and the junction held 9 bases outside the gene matches. Looked up from germline, CDR1 is SGDLS and CDR2 is YYNGEE. The CDR3 loop reads CASSVSGLVLSDTQYF. Written as DNA, the CDR3 is TGTGCCAGCAGCGTCTCGGGACTAGTCTTATCAGATACGCAGTATTTT.

This clonotype was counted at least ten times. The V call is TRBV7-2, the J call TRBJ2-3; D ambiguous. The CDR3 runs to 14 residues. Trimming left V 1 base short and J 5 bases short, with 10 bases between. CDR1 and CDR2 from the germline V gene are SGHTA and FQGNSA. The CDR3 sequence is CASSLEPPLDTQYF. CDR3 bases: TGTGCCAGCAGCTTAGAACCCCCCCTAGATACGCAGTATTTT.

This clonotype was recorded many times. This chain uses TRBV7-2 with TRBJ1-1; D uncertain. The CDR3 runs to 14 residues. Germline CDR1 SGHTA, CDR2 FQGNSA. The germline V and J ends were trimmed by 5 bases and 6 bases, with 16 bases remaining between them. The CDR3 coding sequence is TGTGCCAGCAGCAGCGGGAGCCGGGTAGCTGAAGCTTTCTTT. Its protein product is CASSSGSRVAEAFF.

This chain joins TRBV30 and TRBJ2-2, with a possible D match to TRBD1 (5 bases). The germline CDR1 and CDR2 sequences are GTSNPN and SVGIG (reference sequence). The V gene lost 0 bases and the J gene lost 8 bases, with 13 bases spanning the gap. The CDR3 has 14 amino acids. The CDR3 loop reads CAWSVGSGQGELFF. CDR3 nucleotide sequence: TGTGCCTGGAGTGTCGGGTCAGGGCAAGGGGAGCTGTTTTTT.

CDR3 amino acids: CASSYWVGDSGANVLTF. For the CDR3, the DNA is TGTGCCAGCAGTTACTGGGTGGGAGACTCTGGGGCCAACGTCCTGACTTTC. The J gene is TRBJ2-6, the V gene TRBV6-5; TRBD2 might be the D (5 bases). V lost 1 base, J lost 0 bases, and 10 bases lay in between. The CDR3 runs 17 residues. Per the germline V gene, CDR1 is MNHEY and CDR2 is SVGAGI.

The chain joins TRBV10-3 to TRBJ1-4, with TRBD1 matching 9 bases. This CDR3 has 13 amino acids. Germline trimming cut 8 bases from V and 4 bases from J; bases unmatched to any gene: 2. Germline loops: CDR1 ENHRY, CDR2 SYGVKD. CDR3 sequence: CAIRDRDNEKLFF. The CDR3 DNA is TGTGCCATCCGGGACAGGGATAATGAAAAACTGTTTTTT.

This chain connects TRBV28 to TRBJ1-5; D gene uncertain. The CDR3 length is 14 residues. V lost 2 bases and J 6 bases, leaving 11 bases between the germline ends. CDR1 MDHEN and CDR2 SYDVKM come from the germline V gene. CDR3 sequence reads: CASSLNGISQPQHF. The CDR3 coding sequence is TGTGCCAGCAGTTTAAACGGAATCAGTCAGCCCCAGCATTTT.

The chain is built from TRBV15 and TRBJ2-5, with D tentatively TRBD2 (5 bases). This CDR3 is 17 amino acids long. Germline loops: CDR1 LNHNV, CDR2 YYDKDF (reference sequence). The V end lost 2 bases, the J end lost 4 bases, and 20 bases lay between the germline ends. In DNA, the CDR3 is TGTGCCACCAGCAGATTATCCCCTAGCACACTACGAGAGACCCAGTACTTC. Translated: CATSRLSPSTLRETQYF.

The chain links TRBV7-2 to TRBJ2-3; tentatively, D is TRBD1 (6 bases). The CDR3 runs to 14 residues. The ends were cut back, 1 base at V and 3 bases at J, with 8 bases in the middle. Germline CDR1 is SGHTA and CDR2 is FQGNSA. In DNA form, the CDR3 reads TGTGCCAGCAGCTTAGGGACAGTAACAGATACGCAGTATTTT. Encoded protein: CASSLGTVTDTQYF.

This clonotype was counted at least ten times. This chain links TRBV7-2 with TRBJ2-4, with 9 bases identical to TRBD1. The germline V gene encodes CDR1 SGHTA and CDR2 FQGNSA. The CDR3 is made up of 19 amino acids. The trim removed 1 base at V and 1 base at J, leaving 11 bases unmatched. This chain's CDR3 is CASSLDGGQGFWAKNIQYF. In DNA, the CDR3 is TGTGCCAGCAGCTTAGACGGGGGACAGGGTTTTTGGGCCAAAAACATTCAGTACTTC. The full variable domain, with the rest looked up from reference TRBV7-2 and TRBJ2-4, is GAGVSQSPSNKVTEKGKDVELRCDPISGHTALYWYRQSLGQGLEFLIYFQGNSAPDKSGLPSDRFSAERTGGSVSTLTIQRTQQEDSAVYLCASSLDGGQGFWAKNIQYFGAGTRLSVL.

This clonotype has a handful of counts. This chain connects TRBV7-2 to TRBJ2-3; a possible D gene is TRBD2 (6 bases). The CDR3 has 15 residues. Germline CDR1 is SGHTA and CDR2 is FQGNSA. V was clipped by 5 bases and J by 1 base, with 13 bases between them. The CDR3 bases are TGTGCCAGCAGCGCCCCCGCTAGCGGCACAGATACGCAGTATTTT. This gives the protein CASSAPASGTDTQYF. Together with reference TRBV7-2 and TRBJ2-3, the CDR3 gives the full variable domain: GAGVSQSPSNKVTEKGKDVELRCDPISGHTALYWYRQSLGQGLEFLIYFQGNSAPDKSGLPSDRFSAERTGGSVSTLTIQRTQQEDSAVYLCASSAPASGTDTQYFGPGTRLTVL.

The chain recombines TRBV15 with TRBJ2-5; D remains ambiguous. The V end was cut by 8 bases, the J end by 5 bases, with 18 bases between. The CDR3 has 14 residues. The germline CDR1 and CDR2 sequences are LNHNV and YYDKDF (reference sequence). In DNA, the CDR3 is TGTGCCACCTCCCAGCTGGGCATAGAGGAGACCCAGTACTTC. Translation gives CATSQLGIEETQYF. The variable domain in full, with the rest retrieved from reference TRBV15 and TRBJ2-5, is DAMVIQNPRYQVTQFGKPVTLSCSQTLNHNVMYWYQQKSSQAPKLLFHYYDKDFNNEADTPDNFQSRRPNTSFCFLDIRSPGLGDTAMYLCATSQLGIEETQYFGPGTRLLVL.

This clonotype was seen a single time. A junction end diverges from the germline sequence, so it may reflect a read error. The chain is built from TRBV19 and TRBJ2-2; 8 bases align to TRBD1. Germline V gene lookup returns CDR1 LNHDA and CDR2 SQIVND (reference sequence). The CDR3 spans 16 residues. CDR3 sequence reads: CASSIGARGLTGVLFF. The DNA of the CDR3 is TGTGCCAGTAGTATAGGGGCCAGGGGGCTAACCGGGGTGCTGTTTTTT.

This clonotype was counted a few times. The V call is TRBV4-2, the J call TRBJ2-1; D is perhaps TRBD1 (5 bases). CDR1 is LGHNA, CDR2 YNFKEQ, per germline. The CDR3 length is 15 residues. V lost 0 bases, J lost 7 bases, and 13 bases lay in between. The CDR3 DNA is TGTGCCAGCAGCCAAGATTCTCAGCAGGGTAATGAGCAGTTCTTC. This codes for CASSQDSQQGNEQFF.

This clonotype was recorded many times. V gene TRBV7-9 combines with J gene TRBJ1-1; weak D call: TRBD1 (5 bases). From germline, CDR1 is SEHNR and CDR2 FQNEAQ (reference sequence). CDR3 length: 18 amino acids. With 3 bases removed from V and 2 bases from J, the gap between germline ends came to 22 bases. The DNA of the CDR3 is TGTGCCAGCAGCTTGTTAGGTATTTTGGGACGTAGAAACACTGAAGCTTTCTTT. Its translation: CASSLLGILGRRNTEAFF.

The chain combines TRBV12-3 or TRBV12-4 with TRBJ2-2; D ambiguous. The V end lost 3 bases, the J end lost 6 bases, and 11 bases lay between the germline ends. This CDR3 region has 14 residues. CDR3 sequence: CASSLLSDAGELFF. The DNA for the CDR3 is TGTGCCAGCAGTTTGCTCAGCGATGCCGGGGAGCTGTTTTTT.

This clonotype was found many times. In DNA form, the CDR3 reads TGTGCCAGCAGCTCGCATATGGGTCTAGATGAGCAGTTCTTC. Translation gives CASSSHMGLDEQFF. The V call is TRBV7-2, the J call TRBJ2-1; D ambiguous. CDR3 length: 14 amino acids. Germline V gene sequence: CDR1 SGHTA, CDR2 FQGNSA. Trimming took off 4 bases at V and 8 bases at J, with 15 bases between the two ends.

The chain links TRBV6-2 or TRBV6-3 to TRBJ1-1; no reliable D call. Deletions cut 6 bases from V and 11 bases from J, with 16 bases between. The CDR3 is 12 residues long. Per germline, CDR1 MNHEY and CDR2 SVGEGT. CDR3 protein: CASRQGLIPAFF. The CDR3 region has the DNA TGTGCCAGCAGGCAAGGACTCATCCCCGCTTTCTTT.

V usage is TRBV11-1 and J usage is TRBJ2-5; TRBD2 might be the D (6 bases). Germline CDR1 is SGHAT and CDR2 is FQDESV (reference sequence). V lost 7 bases and J lost 3, with 15 bases in between. This CDR3 comprises 14 residues. This CDR3 reads CASKPGGTKETQYF. The CDR3 coding sequence is TGTGCCAGCAAGCCGGGCGGGACCAAAGAGACCCAGTACTTC.

This clonotype has more than one count but fewer than ten. CDR3 sequence: CASSPHQRWGGNIQYF. CDR3 bases: TGTGCCAGCAGCCCCCACCAGAGGTGGGGGGGAAACATTCAGTACTTC. J is TRBJ2-4 and V is TRBV11-2; 7 nucleotides align to TRBD2. V was pared by 5 bases and J by 6 bases, with 13 bases of the junction left unmatched. CDR1 SGHAT and CDR2 FQNNGV come from the germline V gene. This CDR3 contains 16 residues.

This sequence joins TRBV4-3 and TRBJ2-3; 10 bases agree with TRBD2. The CDR3 is 17 residues long. Germline-derived CDR1 and CDR2 are LGHNA and YSLEER. The V and J ends lost 0 bases and 3 bases, in that order; junction bases with no gene match: 6. The CDR3 reads CASSQDASGSPTDTQYF. CDR3 in DNA: TGCGCCAGCAGCCAAGATGCTAGCGGGAGCCCGACAGATACGCAGTATTTT.

This clonotype came up a few times. The J gene is TRBJ2-1, the V gene TRBV23-1, with a possible D match to TRBD1 (6 bases). TRBV23-1 is identified as an open reading frame with a role that is uncertain. V shed 8 bases and J shed 12 bases, with 14 bases lying between them. The CDR3 consists of 11 residues. The CDR3 sequence is CASPGQLWQFF. The DNA of the CDR3 is TGCGCCAGCCCCGGACAGCTCTGGCAGTTCTTC.